This T cell receptor (beta chain) emerged from a study of PD-L1 blockade in urothelial cancer. Time point described: pretreatment peripheral blood. There are 14 residues in the CDR3. Trimming took 3 bases from V and 0 from J, leaving 7 bases between them. Germline CDR1 reads SGDLS; CDR2 reads YYNGEE. Remarks on this clone: At the DNA level, this CDR3 is encoded by other sequences in the same sample as well.

The assay was immunoSEQ multiplex PCR, and TCRdb's table has in-frame clones only and misses some. The sample holds approximately 90,000 clones; around 90% are singletons and the top ten take around 1.7%. The clonotype originates from a man between 60 and 75 years old with urothelial cancer. The chain recombines TRBV9 with TRBJ1-3; D possibly corresponds to TRBD1 (5 bases). The starting material was PBMCs, obtained around atezolizumab (anti-PD-L1) treatment. Here the CDR3 reads CASSAGGSGNTIYF. CDR3 nucleotide sequence: TGTGCCAGCAGCGCGGGGGGCTCTGGAAACACCATATATTTT.